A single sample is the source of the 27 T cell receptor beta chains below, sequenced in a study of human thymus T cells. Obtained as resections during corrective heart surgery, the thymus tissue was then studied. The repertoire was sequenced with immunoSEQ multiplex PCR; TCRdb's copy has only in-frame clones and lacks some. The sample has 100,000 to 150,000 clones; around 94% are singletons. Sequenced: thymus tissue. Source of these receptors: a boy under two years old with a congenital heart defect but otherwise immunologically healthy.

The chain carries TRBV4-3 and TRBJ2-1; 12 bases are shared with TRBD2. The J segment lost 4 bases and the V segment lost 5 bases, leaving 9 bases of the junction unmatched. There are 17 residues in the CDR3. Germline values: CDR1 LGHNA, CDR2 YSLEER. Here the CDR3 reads CASSASTGTSGYNEQFF. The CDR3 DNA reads TGCGCCAGCAGCGCCTCGACCGGGACTAGCGGGTACAATGAGCAGTTCTTC.

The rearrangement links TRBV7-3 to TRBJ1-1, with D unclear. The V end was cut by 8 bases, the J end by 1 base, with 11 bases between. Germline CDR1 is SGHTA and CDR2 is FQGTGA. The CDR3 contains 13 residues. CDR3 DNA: TGTGCCAGCGGCCCGGGCCGGAACACTGAAGCTTTCTTT. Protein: CASGPGRNTEAFF. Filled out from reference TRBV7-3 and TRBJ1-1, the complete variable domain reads GAGVSQTPSNKVTEKGKYVELRCDPISGHTALYWYRQSLGQGPEFLIYFQGTGAADDSGLPNDRFFAVRPEGSVSTLKIQRTERGDSAVYLCASGPGRNTEAFFGQGTRLTVV.

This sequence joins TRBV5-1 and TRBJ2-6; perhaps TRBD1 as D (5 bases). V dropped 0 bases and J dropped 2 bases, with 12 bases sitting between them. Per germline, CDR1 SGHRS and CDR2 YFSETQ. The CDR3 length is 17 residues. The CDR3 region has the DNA TGCGCCAGCAGCTTGGGGACAAAAACAACTGGGGCCAACGTCCTGACTTTC. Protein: CASSLGTKTTGANVLTF.

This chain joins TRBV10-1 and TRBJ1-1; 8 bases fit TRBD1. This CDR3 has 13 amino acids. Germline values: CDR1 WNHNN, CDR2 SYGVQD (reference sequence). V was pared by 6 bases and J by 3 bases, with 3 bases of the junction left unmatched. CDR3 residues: CASSPDRDTEAFF. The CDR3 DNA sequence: TGCGCCAGCAGCCCGGACAGGGACACTGAAGCTTTCTTT.

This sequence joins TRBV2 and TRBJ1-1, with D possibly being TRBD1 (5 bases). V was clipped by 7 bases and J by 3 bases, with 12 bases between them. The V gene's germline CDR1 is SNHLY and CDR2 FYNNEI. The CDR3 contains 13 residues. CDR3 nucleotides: TGTGCCAGCACCTCGGGGGGGTACACTGAAGCTTTCTTT. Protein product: CASTSGGYTEAFF.

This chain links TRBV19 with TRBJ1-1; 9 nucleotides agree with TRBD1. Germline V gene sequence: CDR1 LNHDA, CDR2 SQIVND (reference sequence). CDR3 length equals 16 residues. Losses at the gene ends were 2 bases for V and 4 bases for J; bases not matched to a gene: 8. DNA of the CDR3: TGTGCCAGTAGTATAAACAGGGGGCGAGGGAGCACTGAAGCTTTCTTT. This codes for CASSINRGRGSTEAFF.

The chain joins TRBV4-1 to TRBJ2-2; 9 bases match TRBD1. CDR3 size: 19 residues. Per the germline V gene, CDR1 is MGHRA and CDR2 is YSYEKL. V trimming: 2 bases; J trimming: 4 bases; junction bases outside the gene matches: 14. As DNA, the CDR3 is TGCGCCAGCAGCCAAAAAGACAGGGGGTTGACGCGAAGCACCGGGGAGCTGTTTTTT. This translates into CASSQKDRGLTRSTGELFF.

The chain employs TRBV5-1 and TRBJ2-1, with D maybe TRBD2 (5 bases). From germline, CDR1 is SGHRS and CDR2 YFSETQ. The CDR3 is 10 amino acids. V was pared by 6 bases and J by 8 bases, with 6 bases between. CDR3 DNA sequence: TGCGCCAGCACCGGGGATGAGCAGTTCTTC. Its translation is CASTGDEQFF.

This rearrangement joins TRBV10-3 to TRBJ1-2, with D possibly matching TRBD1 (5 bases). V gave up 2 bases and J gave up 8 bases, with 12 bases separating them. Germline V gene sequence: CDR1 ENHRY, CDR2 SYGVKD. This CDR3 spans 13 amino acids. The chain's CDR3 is CAISELGQHGYTF. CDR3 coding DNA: TGTGCCATCAGTGAGCTGGGGCAGCACGGCTACACCTTC.

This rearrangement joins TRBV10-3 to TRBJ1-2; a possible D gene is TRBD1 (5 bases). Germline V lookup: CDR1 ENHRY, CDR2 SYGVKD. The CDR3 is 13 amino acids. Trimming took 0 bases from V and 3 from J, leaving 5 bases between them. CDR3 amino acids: CAISESGDYGYTF. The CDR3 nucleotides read TGTGCCATCAGTGAGTCAGGGGACTATGGCTACACCTTC.

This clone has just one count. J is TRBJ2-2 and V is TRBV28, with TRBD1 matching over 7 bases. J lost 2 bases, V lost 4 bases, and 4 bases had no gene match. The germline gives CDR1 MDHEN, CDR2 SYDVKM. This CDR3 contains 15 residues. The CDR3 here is CASSSGTANTGELFF. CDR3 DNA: TGTGCCAGCAGTTCCGGGACAGCTAACACCGGGGAGCTGTTTTTT.

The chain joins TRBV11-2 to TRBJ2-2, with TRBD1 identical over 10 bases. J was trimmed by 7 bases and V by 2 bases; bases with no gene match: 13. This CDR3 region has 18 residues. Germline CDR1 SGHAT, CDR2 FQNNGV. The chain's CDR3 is CASSLLLPGQGDFGELFF. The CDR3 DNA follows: TGTGCCAGCAGCTTACTTCTTCCAGGACAGGGGGATTTCGGGGAGCTGTTTTTT.

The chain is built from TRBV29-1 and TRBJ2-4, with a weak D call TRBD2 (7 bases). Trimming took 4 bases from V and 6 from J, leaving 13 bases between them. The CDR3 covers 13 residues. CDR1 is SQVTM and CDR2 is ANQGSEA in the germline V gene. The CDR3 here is CSVVYRGANIQYF. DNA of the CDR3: TGCAGCGTTGTTTATCGGGGGGCAAACATTCAGTACTTC.

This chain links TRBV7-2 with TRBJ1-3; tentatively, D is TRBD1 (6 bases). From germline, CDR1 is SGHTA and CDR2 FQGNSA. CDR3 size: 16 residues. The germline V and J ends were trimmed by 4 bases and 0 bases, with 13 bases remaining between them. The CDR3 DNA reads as TGTGCCAGCAGCTCCCTCGGACAGAACTCTGGAAACACCATATATTTT. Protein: CASSSLGQNSGNTIYF.

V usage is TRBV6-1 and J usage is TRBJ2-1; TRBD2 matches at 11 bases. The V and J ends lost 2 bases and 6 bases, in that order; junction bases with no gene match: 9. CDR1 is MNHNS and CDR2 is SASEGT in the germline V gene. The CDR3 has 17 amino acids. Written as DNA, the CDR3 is TGTGCCAGCAGTGAATGGGGTAGCGGGGGGGCCCGCAATGAGCAGTTCTTC. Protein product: CASSEWGSGGARNEQFF.

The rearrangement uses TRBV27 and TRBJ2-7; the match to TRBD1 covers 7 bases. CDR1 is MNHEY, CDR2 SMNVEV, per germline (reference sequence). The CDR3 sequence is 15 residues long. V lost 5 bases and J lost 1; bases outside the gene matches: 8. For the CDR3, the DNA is TGTGCCAGCAGTCTCATACAGGGGTCGTCCTACGAGCAGTACTTC. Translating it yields CASSLIQGSSYEQYF.

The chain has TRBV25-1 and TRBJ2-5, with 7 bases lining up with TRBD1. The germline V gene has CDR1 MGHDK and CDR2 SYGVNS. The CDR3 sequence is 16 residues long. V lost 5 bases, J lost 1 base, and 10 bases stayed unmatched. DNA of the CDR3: TGTGCCAGCAGTCCCTGGGGACAGACCTCCCAAGAGACCCAGTACTTC. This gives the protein CASSPWGQTSQETQYF.

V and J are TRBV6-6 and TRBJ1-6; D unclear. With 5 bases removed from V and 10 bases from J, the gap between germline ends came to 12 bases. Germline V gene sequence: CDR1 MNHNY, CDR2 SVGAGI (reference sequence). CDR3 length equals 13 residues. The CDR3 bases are TGTGCCAGCAGTAGGGAAAAGGGCTCACCCCTCCACTTT. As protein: CASSREKGSPLHF.

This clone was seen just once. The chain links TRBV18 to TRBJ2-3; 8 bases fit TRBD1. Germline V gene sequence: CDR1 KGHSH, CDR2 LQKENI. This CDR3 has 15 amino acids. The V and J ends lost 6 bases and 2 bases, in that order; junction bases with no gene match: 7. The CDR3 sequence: CASSHSTGVTDTQYF. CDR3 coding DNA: TGTGCCAGCTCCCACTCGACAGGGGTCACAGATACGCAGTATTTT.

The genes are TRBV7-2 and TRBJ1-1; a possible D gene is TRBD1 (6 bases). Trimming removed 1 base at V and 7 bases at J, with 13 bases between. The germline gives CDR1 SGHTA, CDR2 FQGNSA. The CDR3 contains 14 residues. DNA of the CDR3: TGTGCCAGCAGCTTAGTTCGGGGGGCCGGTGAAGCTTTCTTT. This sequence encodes CASSLVRGAGEAFF.

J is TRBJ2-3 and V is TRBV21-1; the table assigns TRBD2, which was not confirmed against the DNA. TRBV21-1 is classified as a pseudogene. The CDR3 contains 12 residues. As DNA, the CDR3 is TGTGCCAGCAGCAAATCGACAGATACGCAGTATTTT. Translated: CASSKSTDTQYF.

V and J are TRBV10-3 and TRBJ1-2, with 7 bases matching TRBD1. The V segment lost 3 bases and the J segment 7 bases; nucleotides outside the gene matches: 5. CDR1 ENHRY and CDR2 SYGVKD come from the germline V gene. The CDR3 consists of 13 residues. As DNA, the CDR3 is TGTGCCATCAGTGACAGGGGGACGAGTGGCTACACCTTC. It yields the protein CAISDRGTSGYTF.

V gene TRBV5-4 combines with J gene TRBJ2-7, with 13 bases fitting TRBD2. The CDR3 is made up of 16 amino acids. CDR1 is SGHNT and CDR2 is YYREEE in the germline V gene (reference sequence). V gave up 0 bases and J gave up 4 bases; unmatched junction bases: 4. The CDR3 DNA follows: TGTGCCAGCAGCTTGGACCGGACTAGCGGGGGATACGAGCAGTACTTC. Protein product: CASSLDRTSGGYEQYF.

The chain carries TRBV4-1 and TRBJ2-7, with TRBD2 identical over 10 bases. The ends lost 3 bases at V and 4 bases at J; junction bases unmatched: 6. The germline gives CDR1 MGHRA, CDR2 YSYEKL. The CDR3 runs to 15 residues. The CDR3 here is CASSHSGTSEYEQYF. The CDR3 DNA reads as TGCGCCAGCAGCCATTCGGGGACTAGCGAGTACGAGCAGTACTTC.

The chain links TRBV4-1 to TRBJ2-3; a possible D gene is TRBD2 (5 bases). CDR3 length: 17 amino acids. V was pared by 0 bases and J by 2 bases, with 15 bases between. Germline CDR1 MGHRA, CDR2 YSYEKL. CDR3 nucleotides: TGCGCCAGCAGCCAAGATGATCGGGGAACCCACACAGATACGCAGTATTTT. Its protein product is CASSQDDRGTHTDTQYF.

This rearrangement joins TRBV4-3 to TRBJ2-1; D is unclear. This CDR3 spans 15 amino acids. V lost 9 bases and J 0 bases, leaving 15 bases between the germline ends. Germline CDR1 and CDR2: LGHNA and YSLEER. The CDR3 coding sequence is TGCGCCAGTATGAAGGACGTTAGCTCCTACAATGAGCAGTTCTTC. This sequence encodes CASMKDVSSYNEQFF.

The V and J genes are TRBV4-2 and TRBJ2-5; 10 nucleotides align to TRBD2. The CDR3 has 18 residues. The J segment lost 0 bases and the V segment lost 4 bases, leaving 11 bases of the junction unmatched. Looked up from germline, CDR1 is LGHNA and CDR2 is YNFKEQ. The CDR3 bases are TGTGCCAGCAGCCTTCTTATTAGCGGGGGGAAGTACCAAGAGACCCAGTACTTC. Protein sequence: CASSLLISGGKYQETQYF.